This TCR beta chain is drawn from a study of blood T cell repertoires in COVID-19. The repertoire was sequenced with immunoSEQ multiplex PCR; TCRdb's copy has only in-frame clones and lacks some. This repertoire shows 80,000 to 100,000 clones, nearly 90% found once; its top ten account for more than 4.5%. Trimming removed 6 bases from V and 5 bases from J, with 16 bases in between. The V gene's germline CDR1 is MNHEY and CDR2 SMNVEV (reference sequence). This CDR3 region has 15 residues. Source material: peripheral blood. This receptor was obtained from a man between 65 and 79 years old with acute or convalescent COVID-19. The J gene is TRBJ2-2, the V gene TRBV27; perhaps TRBD1 as D (7 bases). The CDR3 DNA sequence: TGTGCCAGCAGCCGGAGGGGGCTCGTAACCGGGGAGCTGTTTTTT. It codes for CASSRRGLVTGELFF.